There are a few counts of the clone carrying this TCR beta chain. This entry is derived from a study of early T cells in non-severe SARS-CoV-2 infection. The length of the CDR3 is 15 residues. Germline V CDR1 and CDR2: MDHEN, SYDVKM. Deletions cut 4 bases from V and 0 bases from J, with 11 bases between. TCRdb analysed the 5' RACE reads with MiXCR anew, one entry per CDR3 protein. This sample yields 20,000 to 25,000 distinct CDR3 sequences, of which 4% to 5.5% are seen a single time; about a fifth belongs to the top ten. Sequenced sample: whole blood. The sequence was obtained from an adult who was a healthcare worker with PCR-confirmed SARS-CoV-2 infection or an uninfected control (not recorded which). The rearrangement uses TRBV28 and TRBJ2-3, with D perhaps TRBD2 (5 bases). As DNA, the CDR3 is TGTGCCAGCAGTTCCCACGGGGAAAGCACAGATACGCAGTATTTT. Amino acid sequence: CASSSHGESTDTQYF.